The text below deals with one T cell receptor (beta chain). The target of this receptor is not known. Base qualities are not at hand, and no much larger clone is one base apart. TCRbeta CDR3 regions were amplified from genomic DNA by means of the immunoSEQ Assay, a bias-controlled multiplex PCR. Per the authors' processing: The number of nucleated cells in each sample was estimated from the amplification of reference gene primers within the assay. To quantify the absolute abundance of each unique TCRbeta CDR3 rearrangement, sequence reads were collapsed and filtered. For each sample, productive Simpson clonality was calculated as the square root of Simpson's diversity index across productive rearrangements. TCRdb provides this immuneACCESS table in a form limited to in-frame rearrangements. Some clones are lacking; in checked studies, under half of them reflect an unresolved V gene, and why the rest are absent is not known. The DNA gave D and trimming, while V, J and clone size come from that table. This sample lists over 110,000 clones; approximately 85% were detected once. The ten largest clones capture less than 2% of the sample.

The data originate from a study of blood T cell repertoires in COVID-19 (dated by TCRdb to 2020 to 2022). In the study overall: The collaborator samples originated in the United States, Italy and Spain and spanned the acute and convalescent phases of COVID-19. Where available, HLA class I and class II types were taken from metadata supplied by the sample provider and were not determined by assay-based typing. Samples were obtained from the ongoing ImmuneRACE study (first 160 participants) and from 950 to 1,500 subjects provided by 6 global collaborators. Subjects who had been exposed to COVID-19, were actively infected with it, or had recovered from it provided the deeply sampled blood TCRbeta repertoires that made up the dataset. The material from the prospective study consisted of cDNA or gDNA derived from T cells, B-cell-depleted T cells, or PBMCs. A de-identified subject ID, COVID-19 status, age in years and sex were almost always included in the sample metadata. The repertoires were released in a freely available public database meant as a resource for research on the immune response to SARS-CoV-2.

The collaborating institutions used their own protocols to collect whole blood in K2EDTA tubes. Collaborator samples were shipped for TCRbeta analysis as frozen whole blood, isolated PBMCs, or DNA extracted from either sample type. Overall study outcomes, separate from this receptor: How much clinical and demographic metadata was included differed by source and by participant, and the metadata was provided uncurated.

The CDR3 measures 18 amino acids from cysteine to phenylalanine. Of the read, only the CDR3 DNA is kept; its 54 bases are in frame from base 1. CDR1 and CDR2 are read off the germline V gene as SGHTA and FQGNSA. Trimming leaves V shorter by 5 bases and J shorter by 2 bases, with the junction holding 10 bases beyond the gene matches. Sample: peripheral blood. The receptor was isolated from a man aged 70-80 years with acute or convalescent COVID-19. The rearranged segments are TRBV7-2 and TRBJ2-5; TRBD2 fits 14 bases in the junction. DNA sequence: TGTGCCAGCAGCCAACGACTAGCGGGGGGGAGTATTCAAGAGACCCAGTACTTC. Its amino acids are CASSQRLAGGSIQETQYF.